These 3 T cell receptor beta chains were all obtained from the same sample, sequenced in a study of Ad26.COV2.S vaccination and SARS-CoV-2 variants. Assay: immunoSEQ multiplex PCR; the TCRdb copy retains only in-frame clones and omits some. In the table there are roughly 510,000 clones, 87% of which are singletons. Treatment specified: around 19 received Ad26.COV2.S at low or high dose, single or two shots; several received placebo; per-sample allocation not given. Day 63 after the first vaccine or placebo injection was the time point for sampling. Sequences were derived from peripheral blood, sampled in a trial of Ad26.COV2.S vaccine versus placebo. All receptors come from a person between 18 and 65 years old who received the Ad26.COV2.S COVID-19 vaccine or a placebo.

The V gene is TRBV7-6, the J gene TRBJ2-1; D is possibly TRBD2 (7 bases). The CDR3 spans 17 residues. V dropped 3 bases and J dropped 4 bases, with 19 bases sitting between them. From germline, CDR1 is SGHVS and CDR2 FNYEAQ. The chain's CDR3 is CASSLVGASGSYNEQFF. The CDR3 nucleotides read TGTGCCAGCAGCTTGGTGGGGGCTAGCGGAAGTTACAATGAGCAGTTCTTC.

The chain uses TRBV2 and TRBJ2-2; D is undetermined. The V gene's germline CDR1 is SNHLY and CDR2 FYNNEI. Trimming took off 9 bases at V and 2 bases at J, with 16 bases between the two ends. The CDR3 extends over 15 amino acids. This chain's CDR3 is CASRAQSINTGELFF. CDR3 bases: TGTGCCAGTCGCGCACAGTCCATTAACACCGGGGAGCTGTTTTTT.

The chain recombines TRBV9 with TRBJ1-1, with D uncertain. The CDR3 contains 14 residues. Germline assignment: CDR1 SGDLS and CDR2 YYNGEE. V shed 0 bases and J shed 3 bases, with 9 bases lying between them. The CDR3 spells CASSVGEGDTEAFF. The CDR3 DNA is TGTGCCAGCAGCGTAGGCGAGGGTGACACTGAAGCTTTCTTT.